The present T cell receptor (beta chain) was sequenced within a study of T cells in Graves' hyperthyroidism and ophthalmopathy. The germline V gene encodes CDR1 SGHTA and CDR2 FQGNSA. V lost 4 bases, J lost 5 bases, and 11 bases lay in between. The CDR3 runs 13 residues. What was amplified from RNA transcripts were TCR beta CDR3 regions. HTBI primers were employed in a first-round RT-PCR of the TCR CDR3. TCRdb reprocessed the multiplex PCR reads with MiXCR, giving one entry per CDR3 protein. The sample lists 500,000 to 750,000 distinct CDR3 sequences, roughly 50% occurring once. The sample was peripheral blood or thyroid tissue (not recorded which). This clonotype was sampled from a woman younger than 35 with Graves' hyperthyroidism. V and J are TRBV7-2 and TRBJ1-2; weak D call: TRBD1 (5 bases). CDR3 bases: TGTGCCAGCAGCTCGACAGCGCAATATGGCTACACCTTC. It is translated as CASSSTAQYGYTF.